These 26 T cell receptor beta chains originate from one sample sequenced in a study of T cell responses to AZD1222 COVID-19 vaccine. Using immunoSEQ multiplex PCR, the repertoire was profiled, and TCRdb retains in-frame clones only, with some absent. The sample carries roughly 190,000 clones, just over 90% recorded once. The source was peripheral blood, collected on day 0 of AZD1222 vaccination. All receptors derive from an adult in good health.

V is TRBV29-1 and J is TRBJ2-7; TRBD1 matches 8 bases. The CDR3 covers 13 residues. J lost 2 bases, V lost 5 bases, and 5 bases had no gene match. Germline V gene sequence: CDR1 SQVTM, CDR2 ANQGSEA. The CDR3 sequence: CSVRTGYTYEQYF. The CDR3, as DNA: TGCAGCGTTAGGACAGGGTATACCTACGAGCAGTACTTC.

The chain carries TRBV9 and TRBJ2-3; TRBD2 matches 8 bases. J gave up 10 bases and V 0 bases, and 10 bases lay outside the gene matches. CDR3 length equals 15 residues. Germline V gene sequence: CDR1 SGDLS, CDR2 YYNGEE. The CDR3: CASSVGSSGDSAQYF. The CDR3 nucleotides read TGTGCCAGCAGCGTAGGTAGTAGCGGGGATTCTGCGCAGTATTTT.

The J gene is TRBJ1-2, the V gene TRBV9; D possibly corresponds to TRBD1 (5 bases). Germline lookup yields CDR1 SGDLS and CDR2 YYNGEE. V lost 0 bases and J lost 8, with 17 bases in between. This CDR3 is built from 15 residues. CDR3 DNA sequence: TGTGCCAGCAGCGTAGCAATAGGGACCGAGGGCGGCTACACCTTC. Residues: CASSVAIGTEGGYTF.

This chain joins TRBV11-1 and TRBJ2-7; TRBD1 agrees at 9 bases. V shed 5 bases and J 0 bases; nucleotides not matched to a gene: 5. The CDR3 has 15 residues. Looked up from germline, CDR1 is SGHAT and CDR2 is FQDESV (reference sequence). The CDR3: CASSRGQGTSYEQYF. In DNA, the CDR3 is TGTGCCAGCAGCCGCGGACAGGGGACCTCCTACGAGCAGTACTTC.

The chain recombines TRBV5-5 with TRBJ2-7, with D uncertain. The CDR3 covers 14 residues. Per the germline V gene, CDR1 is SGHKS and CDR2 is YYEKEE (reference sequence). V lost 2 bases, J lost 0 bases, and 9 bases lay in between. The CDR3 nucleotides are TGTGCCAGCAGCTTTCTTCGCAGCTCCTACGAGCAGTACTTC. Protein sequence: CASSFLRSSYEQYF.

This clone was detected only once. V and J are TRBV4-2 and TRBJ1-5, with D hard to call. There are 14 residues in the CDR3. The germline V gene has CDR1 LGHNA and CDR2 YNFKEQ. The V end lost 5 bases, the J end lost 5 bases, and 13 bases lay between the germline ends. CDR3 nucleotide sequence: TGTGCCAGCAGCACCCGGCACGGGGATCAGCCCCAGCATTTT. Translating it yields CASSTRHGDQPQHF.

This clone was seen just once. Written as DNA, the CDR3 is TGTGCCGCCGGCCGGGGGCGATTATCTGAAGCTTTCTTT. It specifies CAAGRGRLSEAFF. J is TRBJ1-1 and V is TRBV10-3; D may be TRBD1 (6 bases). With 11 bases removed from V and 6 bases from J, the gap between germline ends came to 19 bases. The CDR3 covers 13 residues. Germline assignment: CDR1 ENHRY and CDR2 SYGVKD.

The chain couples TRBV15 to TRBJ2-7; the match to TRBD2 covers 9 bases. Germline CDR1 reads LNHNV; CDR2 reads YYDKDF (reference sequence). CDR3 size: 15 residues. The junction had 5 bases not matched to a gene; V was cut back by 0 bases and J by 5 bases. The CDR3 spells CATSRDFSGRNEQYF. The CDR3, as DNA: TGTGCCACCAGCAGAGATTTCAGCGGGAGGAACGAGCAGTACTTC.

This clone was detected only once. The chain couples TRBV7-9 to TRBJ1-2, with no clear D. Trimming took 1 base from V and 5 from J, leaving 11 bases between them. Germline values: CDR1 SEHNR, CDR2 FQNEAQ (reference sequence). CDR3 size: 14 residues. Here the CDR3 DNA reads TGTGCCAGCAGCTTAGGTGAATGGACTTATGGCTACACCTTC. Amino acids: CASSLGEWTYGYTF.

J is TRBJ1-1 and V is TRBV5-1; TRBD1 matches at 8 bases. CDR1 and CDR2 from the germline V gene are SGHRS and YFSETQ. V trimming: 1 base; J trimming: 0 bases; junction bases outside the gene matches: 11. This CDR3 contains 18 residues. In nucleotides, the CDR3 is TGCGCCAGCAGCTTGTTAGGTCAGGGGACAGGCTTGAACACTGAAGCTTTCTTT. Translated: CASSLLGQGTGLNTEAFF.

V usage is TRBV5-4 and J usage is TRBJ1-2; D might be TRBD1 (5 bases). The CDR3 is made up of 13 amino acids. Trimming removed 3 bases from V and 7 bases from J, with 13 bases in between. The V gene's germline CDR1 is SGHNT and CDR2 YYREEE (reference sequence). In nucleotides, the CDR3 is TGTGCCAGCAGCTCCACGGGGGTGTTTGGCTACACCTTC. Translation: CASSSTGVFGYTF. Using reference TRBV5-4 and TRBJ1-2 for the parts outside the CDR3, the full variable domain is ETGVTQSPTHLIKTRGQQVTLRCSSQSGHNTVSWYQQALGQGPQFIFQYYREEENGRGNFPPRFSGLQFPNYSSELNVNALELDDSALYLCASSSTGVFGYTFGSGTRLTVV.

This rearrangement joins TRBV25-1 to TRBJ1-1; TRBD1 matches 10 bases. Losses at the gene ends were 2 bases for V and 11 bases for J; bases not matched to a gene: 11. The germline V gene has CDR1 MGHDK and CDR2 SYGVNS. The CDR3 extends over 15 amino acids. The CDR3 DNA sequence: TGTGCCAGCAGTGAAAGTAGACAGGGGGCGAAATGGGCTTTCTTT. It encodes CASSESRQGAKWAFF.

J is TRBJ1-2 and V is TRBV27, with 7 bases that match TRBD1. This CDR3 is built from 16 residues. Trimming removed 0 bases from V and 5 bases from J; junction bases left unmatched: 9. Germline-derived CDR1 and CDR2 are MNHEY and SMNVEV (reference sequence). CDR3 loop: CASSLSPQTGRYGYTF. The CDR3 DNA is TGTGCCAGCAGTTTATCGCCCCAGACAGGGCGGTATGGCTACACCTTC.

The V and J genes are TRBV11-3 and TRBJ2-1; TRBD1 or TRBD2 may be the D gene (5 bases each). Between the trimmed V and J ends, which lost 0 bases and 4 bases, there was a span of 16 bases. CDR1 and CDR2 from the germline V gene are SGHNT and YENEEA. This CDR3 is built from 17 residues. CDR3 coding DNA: TGTGCCAGCAGCTTAGATCTCGGGACGGAGCCATACAATGAGCAGTTCTTC. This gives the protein CASSLDLGTEPYNEQFF.

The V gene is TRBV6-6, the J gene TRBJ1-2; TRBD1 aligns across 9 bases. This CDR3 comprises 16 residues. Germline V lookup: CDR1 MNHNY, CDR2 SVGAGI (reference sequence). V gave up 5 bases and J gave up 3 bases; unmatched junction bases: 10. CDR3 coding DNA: TGTGCCAGCAGTGCTGGACAGGGGTCGGGGCACTATGGCTACACCTTC. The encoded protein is CASSAGQGSGHYGYTF.

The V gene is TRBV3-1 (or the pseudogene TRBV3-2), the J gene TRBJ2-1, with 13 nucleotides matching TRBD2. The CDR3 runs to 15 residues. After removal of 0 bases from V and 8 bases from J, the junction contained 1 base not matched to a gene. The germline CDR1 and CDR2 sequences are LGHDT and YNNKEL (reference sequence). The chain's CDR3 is CASSQELAGGDEQFF. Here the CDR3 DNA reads TGTGCCAGCAGCCAAGAACTAGCGGGAGGGGATGAGCAGTTCTTC.

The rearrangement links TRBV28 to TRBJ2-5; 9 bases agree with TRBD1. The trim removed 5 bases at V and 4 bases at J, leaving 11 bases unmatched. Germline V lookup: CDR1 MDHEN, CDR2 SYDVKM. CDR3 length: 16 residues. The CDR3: CASSLTGGFNGETQYF. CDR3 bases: TGTGCCAGCAGTCTAACAGGGGGCTTTAATGGAGAGACCCAGTACTTC.

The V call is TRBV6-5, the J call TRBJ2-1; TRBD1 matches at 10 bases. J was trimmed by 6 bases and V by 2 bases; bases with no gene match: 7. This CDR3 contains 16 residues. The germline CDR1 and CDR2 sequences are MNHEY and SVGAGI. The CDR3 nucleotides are TGTGCCAGCAGTTACAAACCGGGACAGGGGATCAATGAGCAGTTCTTC. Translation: CASSYKPGQGINEQFF.

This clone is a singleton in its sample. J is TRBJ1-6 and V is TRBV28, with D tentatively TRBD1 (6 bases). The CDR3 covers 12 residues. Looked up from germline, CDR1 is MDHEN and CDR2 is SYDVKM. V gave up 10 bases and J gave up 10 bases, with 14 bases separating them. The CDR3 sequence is CATTGRSSPLHF. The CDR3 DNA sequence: TGTGCCACCACAGGGAGGAGCTCACCCCTCCACTTT.

The DNA for the CDR3 is TGTGCCAGCAGCCAAGAAGGGACAAATTACGAGCAGTACTTC. As protein: CASSQEGTNYEQYF. The V call is TRBV3-1 (or the pseudogene TRBV3-2), the J call TRBJ2-7, with a weak D call TRBD1 (6 bases). The germline V gene has CDR1 LGHDT and CDR2 YNNKEL (reference sequence). This CDR3 has 14 residues. V dropped 0 bases and J dropped 4 bases, with 10 bases sitting between them.

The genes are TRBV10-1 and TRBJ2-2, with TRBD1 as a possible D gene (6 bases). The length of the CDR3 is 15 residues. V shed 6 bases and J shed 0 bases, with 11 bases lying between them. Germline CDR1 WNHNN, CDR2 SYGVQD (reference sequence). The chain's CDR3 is CASSKDRPNTGELFF. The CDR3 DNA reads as TGCGCCAGCAGCAAGGACAGACCGAACACCGGGGAGCTGTTTTTT.

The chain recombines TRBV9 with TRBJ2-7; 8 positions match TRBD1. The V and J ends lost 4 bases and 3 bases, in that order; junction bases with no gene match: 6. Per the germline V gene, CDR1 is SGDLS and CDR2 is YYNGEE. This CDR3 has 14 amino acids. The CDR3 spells CASSPQGADYEQYF. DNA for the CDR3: TGTGCCAGCAGCCCTCAGGGGGCGGACTACGAGCAGTACTTC.

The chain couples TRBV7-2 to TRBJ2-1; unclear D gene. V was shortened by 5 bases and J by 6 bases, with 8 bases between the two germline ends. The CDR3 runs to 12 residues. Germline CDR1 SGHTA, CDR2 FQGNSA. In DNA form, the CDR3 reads TGTGCCAGCAGCCACCGCGGCAATGAGCAGTTCTTC. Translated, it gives CASSHRGNEQFF.

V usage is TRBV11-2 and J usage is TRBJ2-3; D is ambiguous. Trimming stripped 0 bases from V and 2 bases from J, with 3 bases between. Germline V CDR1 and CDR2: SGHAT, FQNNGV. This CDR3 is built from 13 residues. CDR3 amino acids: CASSLDPTDTQYF. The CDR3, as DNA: TGTGCCAGCAGCTTAGATCCCACAGATACGCAGTATTTT.

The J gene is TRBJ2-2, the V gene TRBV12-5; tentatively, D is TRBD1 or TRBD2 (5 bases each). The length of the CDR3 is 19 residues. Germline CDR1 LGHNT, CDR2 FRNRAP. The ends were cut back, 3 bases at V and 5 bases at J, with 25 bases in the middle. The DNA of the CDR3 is TGTGCTAGTGGTTTTTCTCCCGGTGGGGCGGCAAGGAGGACCGGGGAGCTGTTTTTT. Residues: CASGFSPGGAARRTGELFF. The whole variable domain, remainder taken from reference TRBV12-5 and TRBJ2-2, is DARVTQTPRHKVTEMGQEVTMRCQPILGHNTVFWYRQTMMQGLELLAYFRNRAPLDDSGMPKDRFSAEMPDATLATLKIQPSEPRDSAVYFCASGFSPGGAARRTGELFFGEGSRLTVL.

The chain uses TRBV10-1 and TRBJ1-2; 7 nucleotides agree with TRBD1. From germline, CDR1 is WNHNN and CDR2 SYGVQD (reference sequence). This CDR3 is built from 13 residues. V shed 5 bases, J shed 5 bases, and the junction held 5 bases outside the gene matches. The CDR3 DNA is TGCGCCAGCAGTTTCTCGGACAGGTATGGCTACACCTTC. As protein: CASSFSDRYGYTF.